This T cell receptor (beta chain) was found in a study of OX40 agonist ivuxolimab in advanced cancers. Study at large: The dose of intravenous ivuxolimab that patients received every 2 weeks ranged from 0.01 to 10 mg/kg.

Study-wide results and limits: By week 6 at 0.1 to 3.0 mg/kg, blood CD4+ and CD8+ T cells had expanded clonally. Among patients with partial responses at 0.1-3.0 mg/kg, clonal expansion was among the lowest.

In the case of this clone: Its antigen is currently unknown.

Sequencing was performed with immunoSEQ multiplex PCR; in TCRdb, only in-frame clones are kept and a portion is missing. The data hold 60,000 or so clones, with about 90% observed a single time. Deletions cut 2 bases from V and 11 bases from J, with 9 bases between. Per germline, CDR1 MNHEY and CDR2 SVGAGI. The CDR3 has 11 residues. The chain couples TRBV6-5 to TRBJ1-2; D may be TRBD1 (5 bases). Sequenced here: CD4+ or CD8+ T cells sorted from blood, sampled in a trial of the OX40 agonist ivuxolimab. This clonotype was sampled from an adult with an advanced solid tumor such as melanoma, head and neck, liver or kidney cancer. CDR3 region: CASSYGTAYTF. The CDR3, as DNA: TGTGCCAGCAGTTACGGGACGGCATACACCTTC.